A selection of T cell receptor beta chains follows, all from one sample in a study of blood T cell repertoires in COVID-19. The data were produced by immunoSEQ multiplex PCR, yet TCRdb's version contains in-frame clones alone and is incomplete. The table includes 75,000 to 95,000 clones, about 70% detected once. Sequencing input: peripheral blood. Receptor source: a woman between 55 and 75 years old in a cohort sampled during active or convalescent COVID-19. Each CDR3 is given with its conserved first and last residue. The D gene is left open where the match is weak. Clone size is stated in some rows and not others, as once, few, many or a class when expanded.

j_call,clone_size,v_call,d_call,cdr3_aa,cdr3_nt
TRBJ2-1,.,TRBV19,TRBD2,CASSIVTPLGLAGGPAHKDEQFF,TGTGCCAGTAGTATAGTAACCCCTCTAGGACTAGCGGGGGGGCCGGCGCACAAGGATGAGCAGTTCTTC
TRBJ2-3,.,TRBV4-2,TRBD2,CASSQEGAGGPGHPDTQYF,TGTGCCAGCAGCCAAGAAGGAGCGGGGGGGCCAGGGCACCCAGATACGCAGTATTTT
TRBJ2-3,.,TRBV5-4,TRBD2,CASRPGLALADTQYF,TGTGCCAGCAGACCGGGACTAGCGCTCGCAGATACGCAGTATTTT
TRBJ2-5,.,TRBV7-9,TRBD2,CASSLGDSGVSTQYF,TGTGCCAGCAGCTTAGGGGATAGCGGGGTATCGACCCAGTACTTC
TRBJ1-3,.,TRBV2,.,CASSDQGIGGNTIYF,TGTGCCAGCAGTGACCAGGGGATCGGGGGAAACACCATATATTTT
TRBJ1-4,few,TRBV2,.,CASQEIREKLFF,TGTGCCAGCCAGGAAATACGGGAAAAACTGTTTTTT
TRBJ2-7,once,TRBV30,TRBD1,CAWMRQGAYEQYF,TGTGCCTGGATGAGGCAGGGGGCCTACGAGCAGTACTTC
TRBJ1-6,.,TRBV6-6,TRBD1,CASRRQGTGRGSPLHF,TGTGCCAGCAGACGACAGGGGACAGGGAGAGGTTCACCCCTCCACTTT
TRBJ1-3,.,TRBV5-1,.,CASSLWPDSGNTIYF,TGCGCCAGCAGCTTGTGGCCAGACTCTGGAAACACCATATATTTT
TRBJ2-1,.,TRBV9,TRBD1,CASSAQSPTGQLYNEQFF,TGTGCCAGCAGCGCCCAATCCCCGACGGGACAGCTCTACAATGAGCAGTTCTTC
TRBJ2-2,.,TRBV7-3,.,CASSLMGRAGTGELFF,TGTGCCAGCAGCTTAATGGGCAGGGCCGGCACCGGGGAGCTGTTTTTT
TRBJ2-5,.,TRBV4-1,.,CASSHWTEETQYF,TGCGCCAGCAGCCACTGGACAGAAGAGACCCAGTACTTC
TRBJ2-7,.,TRBV6-2/TRBV6-3,TRBD2,CASNPGGGIYEQYF,TGTGCCAGCAACCCCGGGGGGGGGATCTACGAGCAGTACTTC
TRBJ2-5,.,TRBV9,TRBD1,CASSLRDSLLETQYF,TGTGCCAGCAGCCTCCGGGACAGCCTCCTGGAGACCCAGTACTTC
TRBJ2-7,.,TRBV7-9,.,CASSLDRQLFYEQYF,TGTGCCAGCAGCTTAGATCGACAGCTTTTCTACGAGCAGTACTTC
TRBJ2-1,.,TRBV18,TRBD1,CASSPRPGTGGYNEQFF,TGTGCCAGCTCACCCAGACCCGGTACAGGGGGTTACAATGAGCAGTTCTTC
TRBJ2-1,.,TRBV5-8,TRBD2,CASSDLWRGGSSSYNEQFF,TGTGCCAGCAGCGACCTATGGCGGGGGGGATCGAGCTCCTACAATGAGCAGTTCTTC
TRBJ2-2,.,TRBV11-2,TRBD2,CASSLDPAGGGTGELFF,TGTGCCAGCAGCTTAGATCCGGCGGGGGGCGGCACCGGGGAGCTGTTTTTT
TRBJ2-2,.,TRBV5-1,TRBD2,CASSPSGGVNTGELFF,TGCGCCAGCTCCCCTAGCGGGGGGGTGAACACCGGGGAGCTGTTTTTT
TRBJ1-4,.,TRBV28,.,CASSSPRGGNEKLFF,TGTGCCAGCAGCTCCCCTCGTGGAGGTAATGAAAAACTGTTTTTT
TRBJ2-7,.,TRBV6-5,TRBD1,CASSRLGTASYEQYF,TGTGCCAGCAGTCGCCTCGGGACAGCCTCCTACGAGCAGTACTTC
TRBJ1-2,.,TRBV30,.,CAWSPSGGGYTF,TGTGCCTGGAGTCCGAGCGGGGGAGGCTACACCTTC
TRBJ2-1,once,TRBV7-9,.,CASSRGTLGVIFGLEQFF,TGTGCCAGCAGCCGGGGGACGCTGGGGGTTATTTTCGGACTCGAGCAGTTCTTC
TRBJ2-5,.,TRBV6-2/TRBV6-3,TRBD1,CASSYSGGWTGEETQYF,TGTGCCAGCAGTTACTCAGGGGGGTGGACAGGGGAAGAGACCCAGTACTTC
TRBJ2-7,.,TRBV20-1,.,CSASNSYEQYF,TGCAGTGCTAGTAACTCATACGAGCAGTACTTC
TRBJ2-5,.,TRBV5-1,TRBD1,CASSLSRGTEKETQYF,TGCGCCAGCAGCTTGTCCCGTGGGACAGAGAAAGAGACCCAGTACTTC
TRBJ2-5,.,TRBV14,.,CASSPRKTGWETQYF,TGTGCCAGCAGCCCACGAAAGACAGGCTGGGAGACCCAGTACTTC
TRBJ1-2,few,TRBV5-1,TRBD1,CASRAGTGYGYTF,TGCGCCAGCAGGGCCGGGACAGGTTACGGCTACACCTTC
TRBJ2-7,.,TRBV5-1,TRBD1,CASRQTGDEQYF,TGCGCCAGCAGACAAACAGGGGACGAGCAGTACTTC
TRBJ2-2,.,TRBV6-4,TRBD1,CASSDSGTGAGELFF,TGTGCCAGCAGTGACTCCGGGACAGGGGCCGGGGAGCTGTTTTTT
TRBJ1-2,.,TRBV18,.,CASSPSVRVNYGYTF,TGTGCCAGCTCACCATCTGTCCGTGTAAACTATGGCTACACCTTC
TRBJ1-6,.,TRBV19,TRBD1,CASSTNRDRVNSPLHF,TGTGCCAGTAGTACGAACCGGGACAGGGTTAATTCACCCCTCCACTTT
TRBJ2-3,.,TRBV10-3,.,CAINMASTDTQYF,TGTGCCATCAATATGGCCAGCACAGATACGCAGTATTTT